The 8 T cell receptor beta chains below come from one sample, sequenced in a study of cytomegalovirus exposure and HLA in healthy donors. Profiling relied on immunoSEQ multiplex PCR, and the TCRdb table lists in-frame clones only, not all of them. The sample has 150,000 to 200,000 clones; 80% to 85% are singletons. The specimen was PBMCs. These receptors all stem from a woman under 40 in good health and CMV-seronegative.

The chain has TRBV6-6 and TRBJ2-3, with 15 bases aligning to TRBD2. Trimming removed 6 bases from V and 5 bases from J; junction bases left unmatched: 3. Germline V CDR1 and CDR2: MNHNY, SVGAGI (reference sequence). The CDR3 extends over 15 amino acids. The CDR3 DNA reads as TGTGCCAGCAGGAGGACTAGCGGGAGGGGAGATACGCAGTATTTT. It yields the protein CASRRTSGRGDTQYF.

J is TRBJ1-5 and V is TRBV2, with TRBD1 identical over 7 bases. With 0 bases clipped from V and 0 bases from J, the junction kept 8 bases outside the gene matches. The CDR3 runs 18 residues. CDR1 and CDR2 (germline): SNHLY, FYNNEI. CDR3 DNA: TGTGCCAGCAGTGAAGCTAACAGGGGACATTATAGCAATCAGCCCCAGCATTTT. Its translation: CASSEANRGHYSNQPQHF.

This rearrangement joins TRBV18 to TRBJ2-1; 7 nucleotides line up with TRBD2. The CDR3 sequence is 14 residues long. Germline V gene sequence: CDR1 KGHSH, CDR2 LQKENI. V dropped 5 bases and J dropped 7; count of bases not matched to a gene: 8. Written as DNA, the CDR3 is TGTGCCAGCTCAATATCTAGCGGTCTTAATGAGCAGTTCTTC. It specifies CASSISSGLNEQFF.

V is TRBV6-5 and J is TRBJ2-3; no clear D gene. The germline V gene encodes CDR1 MNHEY and CDR2 SVGAGI. Trimming took 2 bases from V and 2 from J, leaving 11 bases between them. The CDR3 contains 15 residues. The CDR3 here is CASSYRSHNTDTQYF. As DNA, the CDR3 is TGTGCCAGCAGTTACAGGAGCCACAACACAGATACGCAGTATTTT.

The chain joins TRBV5-1 to TRBJ1-4; D is undetermined. CDR3 length equals 14 residues. Deletions cut 0 bases from V and 4 bases from J, with 7 bases between. Germline values: CDR1 SGHRS, CDR2 YFSETQ. The CDR3, as DNA: TGCGCCAGCAGCTTGGCGGGGTATAATGAAAAACTGTTTTTT. This translates into CASSLAGYNEKLFF.

J is TRBJ1-1 and V is TRBV19, with TRBD1 matching over 7 bases. The CDR3 length is 13 residues. The germline CDR1 and CDR2 sequences are LNHDA and SQIVND (reference sequence). Trimming cost V 7 bases and J 6 bases; bases outside gene matches: 8. CDR3 in amino acids: CASTFGQEAEAFF. CDR3 coding DNA: TGTGCCAGTACCTTTGGACAGGAAGCTGAAGCTTTCTTT.

The chain combines TRBV5-1 with TRBJ1-5; possibly TRBD1 for D (5 bases). From germline, CDR1 is SGHRS and CDR2 YFSETQ. V lost 4 bases and J 0 bases, leaving 11 bases between the germline ends. This CDR3 region has 15 residues. The CDR3 DNA follows: TGCGCCAGCAGCCCCGGACATAATAGCAATCAGCCCCAGCATTTT. It codes for CASSPGHNSNQPQHF.

The chain joins TRBV10-2 to TRBJ2-7; D gene unclear. This CDR3 contains 10 residues. The V gene's germline CDR1 is WSHSY and CDR2 SAAADI. Deletions cut 6 bases from V and 4 bases from J, with 4 bases between. CDR3 region: CASSRYEQYF. As DNA, the CDR3 is TGCGCCAGCAGCCGTTACGAGCAGTACTTC.